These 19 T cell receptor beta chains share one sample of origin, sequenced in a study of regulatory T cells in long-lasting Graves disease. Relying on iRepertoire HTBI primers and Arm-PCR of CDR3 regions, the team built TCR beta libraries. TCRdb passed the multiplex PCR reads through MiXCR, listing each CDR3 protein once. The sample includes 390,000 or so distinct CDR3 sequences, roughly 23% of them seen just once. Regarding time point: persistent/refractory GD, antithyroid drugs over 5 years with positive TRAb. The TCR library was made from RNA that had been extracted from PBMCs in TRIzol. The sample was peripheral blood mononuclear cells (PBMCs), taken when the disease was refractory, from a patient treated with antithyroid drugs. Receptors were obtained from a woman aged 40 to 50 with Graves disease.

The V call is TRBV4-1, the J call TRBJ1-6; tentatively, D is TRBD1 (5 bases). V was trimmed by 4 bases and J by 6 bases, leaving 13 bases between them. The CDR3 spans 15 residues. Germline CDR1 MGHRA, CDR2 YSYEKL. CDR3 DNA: TGCGCCAGCAGCCCTTCCGGGGGATTTAATTCACCCCTCCACTTT. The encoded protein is CASSPSGGFNSPLHF.

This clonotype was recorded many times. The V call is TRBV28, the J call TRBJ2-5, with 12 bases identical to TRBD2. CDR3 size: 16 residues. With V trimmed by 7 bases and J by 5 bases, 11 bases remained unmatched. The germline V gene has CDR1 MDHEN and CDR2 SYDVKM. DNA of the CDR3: TGTGCCAGCATTTCGACTAGCGGGAGAGGTATGGAGACCCAGTACTTC. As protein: CASISTSGRGMETQYF.

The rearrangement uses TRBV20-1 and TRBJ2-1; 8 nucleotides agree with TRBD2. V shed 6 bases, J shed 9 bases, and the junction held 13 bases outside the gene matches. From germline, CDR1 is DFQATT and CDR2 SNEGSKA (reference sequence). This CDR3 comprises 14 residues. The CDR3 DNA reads TGCAGTGCGATGGGGGGCGGGAGGCCTACTGAGCAGTTCTTC. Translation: CSAMGGGRPTEQFF.

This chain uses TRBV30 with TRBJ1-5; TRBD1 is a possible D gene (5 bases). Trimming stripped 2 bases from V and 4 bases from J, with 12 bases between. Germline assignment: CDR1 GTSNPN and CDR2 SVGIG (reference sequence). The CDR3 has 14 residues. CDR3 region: CAWSSGQYNQPQHF. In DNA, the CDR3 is TGTGCCTGGAGTTCAGGGCAGTATAATCAGCCCCAGCATTTT.

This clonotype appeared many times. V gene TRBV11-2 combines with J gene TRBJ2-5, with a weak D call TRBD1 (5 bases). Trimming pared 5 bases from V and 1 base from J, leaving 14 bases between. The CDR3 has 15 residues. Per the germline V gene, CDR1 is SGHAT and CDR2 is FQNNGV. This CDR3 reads CASSHLRTGQETQYF. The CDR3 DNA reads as TGTGCCAGCAGCCACCTTAGAACAGGCCAAGAGACCCAGTACTTC.

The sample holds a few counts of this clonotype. The CDR3 region has the DNA TGCAGTGCTAGAGGTGTGAGGGAGGGAGTAAACGAGCAGTACTTC. Its translation is CSARGVREGVNEQYF. The V gene is TRBV20-1, the J gene TRBJ2-7; 7 bases are a match to TRBD2. CDR3 length: 15 amino acids. V was clipped by 1 base and J by 5 bases; unmatched bases: 11. Germline V gene data show CDR1 as DFQATT and CDR2 as SNEGSKA (reference sequence).

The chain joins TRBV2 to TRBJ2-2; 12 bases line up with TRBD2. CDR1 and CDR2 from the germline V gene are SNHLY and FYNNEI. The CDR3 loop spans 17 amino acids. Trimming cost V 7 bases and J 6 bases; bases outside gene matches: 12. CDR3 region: CASMGASGRAPPGELFF. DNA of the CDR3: TGTGCCAGCATGGGGGCTAGCGGGAGGGCCCCCCCCGGGGAGCTGTTTTTT.

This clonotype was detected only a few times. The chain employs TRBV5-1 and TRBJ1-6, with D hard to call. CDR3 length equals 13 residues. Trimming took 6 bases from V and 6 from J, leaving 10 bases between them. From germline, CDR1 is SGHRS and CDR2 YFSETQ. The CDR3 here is CASNPQSNSPLHF. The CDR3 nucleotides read TGCGCCAGCAACCCACAGAGTAATTCACCCCTCCACTTT.

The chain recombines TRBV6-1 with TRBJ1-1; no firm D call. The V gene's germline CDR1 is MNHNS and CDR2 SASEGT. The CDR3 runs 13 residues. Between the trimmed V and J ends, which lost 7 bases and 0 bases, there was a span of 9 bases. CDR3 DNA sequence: TGTGCCAGCATCCGCCATGTGAACACTGAAGCTTTCTTT. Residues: CASIRHVNTEAFF.

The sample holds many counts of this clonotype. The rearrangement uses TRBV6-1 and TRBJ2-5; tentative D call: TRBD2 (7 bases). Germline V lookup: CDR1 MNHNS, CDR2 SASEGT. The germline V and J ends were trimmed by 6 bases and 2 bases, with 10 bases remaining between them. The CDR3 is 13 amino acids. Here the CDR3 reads CASRGGPQETQYF. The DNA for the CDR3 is TGTGCCAGCAGGGGGGGGCCACAAGAGACCCAGTACTTC.

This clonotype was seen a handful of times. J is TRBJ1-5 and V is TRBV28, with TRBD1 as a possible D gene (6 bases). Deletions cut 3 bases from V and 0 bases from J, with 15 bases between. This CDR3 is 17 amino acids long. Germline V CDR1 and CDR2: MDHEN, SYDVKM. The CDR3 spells CASSFLKGEYSNQPQHF. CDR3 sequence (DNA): TGTGCCAGCAGTTTCCTAAAGGGGGAGTATAGCAATCAGCCCCAGCATTTT.

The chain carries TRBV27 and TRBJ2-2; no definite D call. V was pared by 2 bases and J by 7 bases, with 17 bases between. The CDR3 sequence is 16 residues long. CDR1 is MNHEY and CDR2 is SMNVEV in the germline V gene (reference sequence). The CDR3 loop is CASSLNRVGYGGELFF. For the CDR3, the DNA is TGTGCCAGCAGTTTAAATCGAGTAGGTTACGGCGGGGAGCTGTTTTTT.

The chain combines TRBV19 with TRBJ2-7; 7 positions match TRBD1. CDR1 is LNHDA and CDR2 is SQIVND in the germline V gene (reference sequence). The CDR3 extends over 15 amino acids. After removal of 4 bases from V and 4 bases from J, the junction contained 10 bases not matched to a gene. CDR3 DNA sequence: TGTGCCAGTAGTACTCGACAGGGAAATGGTTACGAGCAGTACTTC. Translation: CASSTRQGNGYEQYF.

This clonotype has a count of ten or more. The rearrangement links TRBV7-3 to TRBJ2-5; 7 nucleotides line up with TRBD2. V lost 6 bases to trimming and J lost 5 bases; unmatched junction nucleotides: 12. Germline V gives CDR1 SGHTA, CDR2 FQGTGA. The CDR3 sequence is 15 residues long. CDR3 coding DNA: TGTGCCAGCAGGTCCGGCGGGAGCTCGTGGGAGACCCAGTACTTC. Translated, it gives CASRSGGSSWETQYF.

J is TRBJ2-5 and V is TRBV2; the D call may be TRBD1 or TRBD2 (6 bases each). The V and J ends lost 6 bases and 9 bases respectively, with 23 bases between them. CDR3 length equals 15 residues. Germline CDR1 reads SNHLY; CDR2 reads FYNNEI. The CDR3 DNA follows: TGTGCCAGCAGACCTCGGGACACCCATCCGGGGGCCCAGTACTTC. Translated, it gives CASRPRDTHPGAQYF.

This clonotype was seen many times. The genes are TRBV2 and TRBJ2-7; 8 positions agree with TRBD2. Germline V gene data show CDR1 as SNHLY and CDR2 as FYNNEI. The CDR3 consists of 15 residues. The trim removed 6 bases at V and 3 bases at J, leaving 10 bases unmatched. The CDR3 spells CASRSLGGRIYEQYF. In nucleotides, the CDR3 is TGTGCCAGCAGGTCATTAGGCGGGAGGATCTACGAGCAGTACTTC.

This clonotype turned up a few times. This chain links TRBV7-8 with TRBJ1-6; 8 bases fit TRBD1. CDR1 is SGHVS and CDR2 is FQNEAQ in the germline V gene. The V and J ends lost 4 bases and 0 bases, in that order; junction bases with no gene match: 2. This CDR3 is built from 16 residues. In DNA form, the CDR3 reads TGTGCCAGCAGCTGGGGGACAGGCTCCTATAATTCACCCCTCCACTTT. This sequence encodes CASSWGTGSYNSPLHF.

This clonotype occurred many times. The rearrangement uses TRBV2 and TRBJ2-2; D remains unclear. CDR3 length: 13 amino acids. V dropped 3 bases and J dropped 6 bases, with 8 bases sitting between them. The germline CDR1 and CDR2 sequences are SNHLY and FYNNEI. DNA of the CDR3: TGTGCCAGCAGTGAGGGTTTACCCGGGGAGCTGTTTTTT. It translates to CASSEGLPGELFF.

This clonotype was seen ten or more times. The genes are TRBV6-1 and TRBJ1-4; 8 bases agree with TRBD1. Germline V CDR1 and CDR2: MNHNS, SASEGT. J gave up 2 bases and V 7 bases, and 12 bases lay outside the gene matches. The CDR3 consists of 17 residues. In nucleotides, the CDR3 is TGTGCCAGCATTACAGGACAGGGTCTTCGGACTAATGAAAAACTGTTTTTT. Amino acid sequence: CASITGQGLRTNEKLFF.